The rows below give T cell receptor beta chains drawn from one sample of a study of CD8 T cells in Susac syndrome. MiXCR, applied by TCRdb to the immunoSEQ multiplex PCR reads, yields one record per CDR3 protein. The table lists some 190,000 distinct CDR3 sequences, about 95% of them singletons. Material for sequencing was CD4+ T cells from PBMCs. These receptors all stem from a human donor with Susac syndrome. Each CDR3 is given with its conserved first and last residue. Clone size is shown for a subset of rows, as once, few, many or a class of expanded clone.

J gene | clone size | V gene | CDR3 protein
TRBJ2-5 | NA | TRBV3-1 | CASSQSRAGGETQYF
TRBJ2-5 | once | TRBV30 | CAFQAGAGETQYF
TRBJ1-6 | NA | TRBV5-1 | CASSLGSVGSTGTGGSPLHF
TRBJ2-1 | NA | TRBV19 | CASSSGIYEQFF
TRBJ1-2 | NA | TRBV12-3/TRBV12-4 | CASSFGSWANYGYTF
TRBJ2-3 | NA | TRBV13 | CASSLALTYGTQYF
TRBJ1-1 | NA | TRBV14 | CASSPFSGAVGAFF
TRBJ2-7 | NA | TRBV18 | CASSPPTDRGTEQYF
TRBJ2-3 | NA | TRBV27 | CASSFGMQSTDTQYF
TRBJ2-3 | once | TRBV7-2 | CASSLGLAGMYTQYF
TRBJ1-5 | NA | TRBV20-1 | CSARIPRVSNQPQHF
TRBJ1-4 | NA | TRBV20-1 | CSAPVPVNEKLFF
TRBJ1-6 | NA | TRBV28 | CASSGRTGGMTPYNSPLHF
TRBJ1-2 | NA | TRBV6-5 | CASSYDPANYGYTF
TRBJ1-5 | NA | TRBV6-5 | CATQLRGENQPQHF
TRBJ1-5 | NA | TRBV12-3/TRBV12-4 | CASTQAVPGEPQHF
TRBJ1-5 | NA | TRBV3-1 | CASSRGDSSGNQPQHF
TRBJ2-5 | NA | TRBV30 | CAWSGQTGQETQYF
TRBJ1-1 | NA | TRBV6-5 | CASSRGGQGGTEAFF
TRBJ2-1 | NA | TRBV10-3 | CAISPTSQGEQFF
TRBJ1-1 | NA | TRBV30 | CAWTGEMNTEAFF
TRBJ2-3 | NA | TRBV5-1 | CASSLELAGGTDTQYF
TRBJ2-1 | NA | TRBV7-2 | CASSLGVGSPSYNEQFF
TRBJ2-3 | NA | TRBV9 | CASSVFWRGPRDTQYF
TRBJ2-3 | NA | TRBV7-9 | CASGLGASGVSTDTQYF
TRBJ1-2 | NA | TRBV11-2 | CASSAAAGRDLVAF
TRBJ2-4 | NA | TRBV27 | CASSSGGLAKNIQYF
TRBJ1-2 | NA | TRBV28 | CASSLDGAANYGYTF
TRBJ2-1 | NA | TRBV2 | CASRDSSYNEQFF
TRBJ1-3 | NA | TRBV13 | CASSKSGDRVGYF
TRBJ1-2 | NA | TRBV6-1 | CATTGGTNYGYTF
TRBJ2-5 | NA | TRBV3-1 | CASSQRGGEQETQYF
TRBJ2-7 | NA | TRBV4-2 | CASSQDKAGGEYEQYF
TRBJ1-4 | NA | TRBV28 | CASSSPQKLFF
TRBJ1-5 | NA | TRBV19 | CASSTGQGGSQPQHF
TRBJ2-3 | NA | TRBV5-1 | CASRAGGETDTQYF
TRBJ2-1 | once | TRBV24-1 | CATSDPSGGYNEQFF
TRBJ1-1 | NA | TRBV7-9 | CASSLGQFTEAFF
TRBJ1-2 | once | TRBV29-1 | CSVELGGRGYTF
TRBJ1-2 | NA | TRBV28 | CASSLIWGPFTF
TRBJ2-2 | once | TRBV13 | CASSHNWERPGELFF
TRBJ2-7 | few | TRBV12-3/TRBV12-4 | CASSRDNYEQYF
TRBJ1-2 | NA | TRBV29-1 | CSAQPGRRDGYTF
TRBJ2-5 | once | TRBV9 | CASSFRQGFQETQYF
TRBJ2-5 | NA | TRBV27 | CASRDRGETQYF